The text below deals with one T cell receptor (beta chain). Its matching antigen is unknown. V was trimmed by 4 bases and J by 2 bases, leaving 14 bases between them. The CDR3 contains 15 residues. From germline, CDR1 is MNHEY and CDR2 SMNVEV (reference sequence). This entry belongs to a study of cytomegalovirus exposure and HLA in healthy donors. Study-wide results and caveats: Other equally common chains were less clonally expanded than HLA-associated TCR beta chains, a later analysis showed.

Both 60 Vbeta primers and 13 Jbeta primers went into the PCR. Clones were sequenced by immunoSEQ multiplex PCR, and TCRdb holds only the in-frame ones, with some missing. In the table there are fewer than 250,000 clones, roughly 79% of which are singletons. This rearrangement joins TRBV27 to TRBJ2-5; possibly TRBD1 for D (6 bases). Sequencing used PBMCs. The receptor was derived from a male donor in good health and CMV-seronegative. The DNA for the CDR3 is TGTGCCAGCAGTTCCCACAGGGTTAGGCAAGAGACCCAGTACTTC. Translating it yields CASSSHRVRQETQYF.